A selection of T cell receptor beta chains follows, all from one sample in a study of blood T cell repertoires in COVID-19. The method was immunoSEQ multiplex PCR; TCRdb's version includes in-frame clones alone and lacks a portion of them. The sample lists around 65,000 clones; around four fifths were seen once. Sequenced: peripheral blood. Receptors originate from a woman of 80 years or more with active or convalescent COVID-19. The CDR3 runs from the conserved cysteine through the conserved F or W. D genes are given only for firm matches. Size tells how often a clone was seen (once, few, many) or the class of an expanded clone, and some rows leave it out.

NA	NA	TRBV19	TRBJ1-1	TGTGCCAGTATCGCGACAGGCAGGAGCACTGAAGCTTTCTTT	CASIATGRSTEAFF
NA	NA	TRBV7-9	TRBJ1-2	TGTGCCAGCAGCTCCAGGGCCTCTGGGGGCTACACCTTC	CASSSRASGGYTF
few	NA	TRBV2	TRBJ2-7	TGTGCCAGCAAAACCGACAGGTTGTCCTACGAGCAGTACTTC	CASKTDRLSYEQYF
NA	TRBD1	TRBV19	TRBJ1-6	TGTGCCAGTAGTAACCGGGACAGGGGTTCACCCCTCCACTTT	CASSNRDRGSPLHF
NA	NA	TRBV5-1	TRBJ1-1	TGCGCCAGCAGCTCGAACCCCGGGAACACTGAAGCTTTCTTT	CASSSNPGNTEAFF
NA	NA	TRBV11-3	TRBJ2-7	TGTGCCAGCAGCTTAGGGACAAAGGACGAGCAGTACTTC	CASSLGTKDEQYF
NA	NA	TRBV7-9	TRBJ1-6	TGTGCCAGCAGCTTGGACAGACAAAATTCACCCCTCCACTTT	CASSLDRQNSPLHF
NA	NA	TRBV5-1	TRBJ1-1	TGCGCCAGCAGCTTGGCCACCGGCAGGGCGAACACTGAAGCTTTCTTT	CASSLATGRANTEAFF
few	TRBD1	TRBV6-1	TRBJ1-5	TGTGCCAGCAGTGCCTTATCGACAGGGGGCGAGCAGCCCCAGCATTTT	CASSALSTGGEQPQHF
medium-sized	NA	TRBV7-6	TRBJ1-2	TGTGCCAGCAGCTTAGAGGAAACAGGGTCCCATGGCTACACCTTC	CASSLEETGSHGYTF
NA	NA	TRBV11-2	TRBJ2-2	TGTGCCAGCAGCTACAGACAGCTGAACACCGGGGAGCTGTTTTTT	CASSYRQLNTGELFF
NA	NA	TRBV5-4	TRBJ1-2	TGTGCCAGCAGCCCTATGGCGGTCCGCAATGGCTACACCTTC	CASSPMAVRNGYTF
NA	TRBD2	TRBV6-4	TRBJ2-1	TGTGCCAGCAGTGCATTAGCGGGGGGAGTTGAGCAGTTCTTC	CASSALAGGVEQFF
NA	TRBD1	TRBV11-2	TRBJ1-1	TGTGCCAGCAGCTTGAGACAGGGGGCTGAAGCTTTCTTT	CASSLRQGAEAFF
many	NA	TRBV28	TRBJ2-1	TGTGCCAGCAGCACACTCTTGAGGGAGCAGTTCTTC	CASSTLLREQFF
few	TRBD1	TRBV7-2	TRBJ1-6	TGTGCCAGCAGCCGTTCGACAGGGCCCTCGACCCTCCACTTT	CASSRSTGPSTLHF
NA	TRBD1	TRBV7-2	TRBJ1-1	TGTGCCAGCAGTCCAGGGGGTCCTAGGGAAGCTTTCTTT	CASSPGGPREAFF
NA	NA	TRBV6-5	TRBJ2-7	TGTGCCAGCAGCGCTCGTCGGGACGAGCAGTACTTC	CASSARRDEQYF
NA	NA	TRBV2	TRBJ1-4	TGTGCCAGCAGTGCTGACAGTAAAAAACTGTTTTTT	CASSADSKKLFF